The 18 T cell receptor delta chains listed next were all sequenced from one sample in a study of gamma-delta T cells after stem cell transplantation. TCRdb re-identified clones in the RT-PCR reads via CATT. The sample contains more than 7,000 delta-chain clones, 13% to 15% of which appear only once. Specimen: gamma-delta T cells. These receptors came from a human donor. It is not recorded whose cells these are; they may come from a transplant donor.

Details on this clone: A much more abundant neighbour one base away suggests this may be a read error. The chain recombines TRDV2 with TRDJ3; 9 nucleotides match TRDD3. The CDR3 has 18 residues. V lost 0 bases, J lost 0 bases, and 2 bases stayed unmatched. In germline, CDR1 is GEAIGNYY, CDR2 EKD. The CDR3 is CACDTVGGYSWDTRQMFF. Written as DNA, the CDR3 is TGTGCCTGTGACACCGTTGGGGGATACTCCTGGGACACCCGACAGATGTTTTTC.

This clone ranks as medium-sized. This sequence joins TRDV2 and TRDJ3, with 8 bases that match TRDD3. Germline CDR1 is GEAIGNYY and CDR2 is EKD. This CDR3 contains 21 residues. V was pared by 1 base and J by 0 bases, with 13 bases of the junction left unmatched. CDR3 amino acids: CACDTVLGASASSWDTRQMFF. Here the CDR3 DNA reads TGTGCCTGTGACACTGTACTGGGGGCCTCCGCCAGCTCCTGGGACACCCGACAGATGTTTTTC.

A word on this clone: This may be a read error, as it is one base from a much larger clone. Other DNA sequences in this specimen translate into the identical CDR3. The V call is TRDV2, the J call TRDJ1; 9 positions match TRDD3. The CDR3 covers 15 residues. V lost 7 bases, J lost 4 bases, and 12 bases stayed unmatched. Germline loops: CDR1 GEAIGNYY, CDR2 EKD. The CDR3, as DNA: TGTGCCTGCGACGGTCTGGGGGATCCGGACGATAAACTCATCTTT. Its protein is CACDGLGDPDDKLIF.

This clone has a handful of counts. This may arise from a read error, as a much more abundant clone is one base away. Within the sample, other DNA sequences also encode this same CDR3. The gene calls are TRDV2 and TRDJ3; 11 bases match TRDD3. This CDR3 has 18 amino acids. Germline V gene sequence: CDR1 GEAIGNYY, CDR2 EKD. V lost 3 bases to trimming and J lost 2 bases; unmatched junction nucleotides: 5. CDR3 loop: CACDPLLGDTWDTRQMFF. CDR3 nucleotide sequence: TGTGCCTGTGACCCCTTACTGGGGGATACCTGGGACACCCGACAGATGTTTTTC.

A word on this clone: Other DNA sequences in this specimen translate into the identical CDR3. This rearrangement joins TRAV29/DV5 to TRDJ1; 8 bases fit TRDD3. The junction had 21 bases not matched to a gene; V was cut back by 0 bases and J by 2 bases. Germline V CDR1 and CDR2: NSMFDY, ISSIKDK. The CDR3 extends over 20 amino acids. This CDR3 reads CAASATKGPTGGLRTDKLIF. CDR3 nucleotides: TGTGCAGCAAGCGCCACAAAGGGGCCTACTGGGGGTTTACGAACCGATAAACTCATCTTT.

As to this clone: In the same sample, other DNA sequences code for this CDR3. This chain links TRDV2 with TRDJ1; 9 nucleotides match TRDD3. The V and J ends lost 6 bases and 2 bases, in that order; junction bases with no gene match: 24. This CDR3 region has 20 residues. Looked up from germline, CDR1 is GEAIGNYY and CDR2 is EKD. For the CDR3, the DNA is TGTGCCTGTTTAGCGAACAGGGGGATACTTTACACAACGCCAACCGATAAACTCATCTTT. This sequence encodes CACLANRGILYTTPTDKLIF.

This clone was observed a handful of times. V and J are TRDV1 and TRDJ1; 9 positions match TRDD3. From germline, CDR1 is TSWWSYY and CDR2 QGS. The CDR3 is made up of 22 amino acids. Trimming took 0 bases from V and 0 from J; bases not matched to a gene: 20. This CDR3 is CALGELLLPRGIHAGYTDKLIF. The DNA for the CDR3 is TGTGCTCTTGGGGAACTGCTTCTTCCTAGGGGGATACACGCGGGGTACACCGATAAACTCATCTTT.

This clone came up a few times. The chain has TRDV1 and TRDJ3; D unclear. The CDR3 runs to 18 residues. Looked up from germline, CDR1 is TSWWSYY and CDR2 is QGS. The V gene lost 1 base and the J gene lost 3 bases, with 13 bases spanning the gap. CDR3 loop: CALGEPQSTHWDTRQMFF. CDR3 nucleotides: TGTGCTCTTGGGGAACCCCAGAGTACGCACTGGGACACCCGACAGATGTTTTTC.

This clone is termed medium-sized. The J gene is TRDJ3, the V gene TRDV2; 7 bases fit TRDD3. The CDR3 spans 18 residues. V lost 0 bases and J lost 0; bases outside the gene matches: 4. CDR1 is GEAIGNYY and CDR2 is EKD in the germline V gene. The CDR3: CACDTVGDPSWDTRQMFF. The CDR3 region has the DNA TGTGCCTGTGACACCGTGGGGGACCCCTCCTGGGACACCCGACAGATGTTTTTC.

This clone is medium-sized within its sample. This CDR3 is also generated by other DNA sequences in the sample. The rearrangement uses TRDV2 and TRDJ1; 7 positions agree with TRDD3. Germline CDR1 and CDR2: GEAIGNYY and EKD. V was clipped by 1 base and J by 3 bases; unmatched bases: 7. The CDR3 runs to 15 residues. The CDR3 DNA is TGTGCCTGTGACACGGGGATAGAATTGTCCGATAAACTCATCTTT. Translated: CACDTGIELSDKLIF.

In this sample, this clone is medium-sized. The CDR3 DNA is TGTGCTCTTGGGGAAACCATGAGGGATACGAAGTACACCGATAAACTCATCTTT. Translation gives CALGETMRDTKYTDKLIF. The V call is TRDV1, the J call TRDJ1, with 8 bases lining up with TRDD3. Germline trimming cut 2 bases from V and 0 bases from J; bases unmatched to any gene: 11. Germline values: CDR1 TSWWSYY, CDR2 QGS. This CDR3 comprises 18 residues.

By share, this clone ranks as medium-sized. One junction end does not reproduce the germline sequence, and a read error may be involved. At the DNA level, this CDR3 is encoded by other sequences in the same sample as well. V and J are TRDV2 and TRDJ1; 8 nucleotides match TRDD3. This CDR3 is built from 15 residues. CDR1 GEAIGNYY and CDR2 EKD come from the germline V gene. The CDR3 reads CACDIRTGGSKSFIF. CDR3 bases: TGTGCCTGCGACATACGTACTGGGGGCTCAAAGTCCTTCATCTTT.

This clone has just one count. One end of the junction varies from germline; a read error may be responsible. V usage is TRDV1 and J usage is TRDJ1; TRDD3 matches 12 bases. This CDR3 comprises 23 residues. Germline V CDR1 and CDR2: TSWWSYY, QGS. This CDR3 is CALGERSKRSWGIRGGRTGKLIF. CDR3 DNA: TGTGCTCTTGGGGAACGGTCGAAAAGAAGCTGGGGGATACGGGGCGGGAGGACCGGTAAACTCATCTTT.

This clone was seen more than once but under ten times. A single base separates this from a much larger clone, so it may be a read error. The sample contains more than one DNA sequence encoding this CDR3. The chain links TRDV2 to TRDJ3; D might be TRDD3 (6 bases). This CDR3 has 19 amino acids. Germline V lookup: CDR1 GEAIGNYY, CDR2 EKD. CDR3 in amino acids: CACDTGRGTVGWDTRQMFF. In DNA, the CDR3 is TGCGCCTGTGACACCGGCCGGGGGACGGTTGGCTGGGACACCCGACAGATGTTTTTC.

Concerning this clone itself: A far bigger clonotype differs at one base, so this is likely a read error. The chain links TRDV2 to TRDJ3, with D possibly being TRDD3 (6 bases). Germline CDR1 GEAIGNYY, CDR2 EKD. CDR3 size: 17 residues. This CDR3 is CARDTGSWGNFTRQMFF. CDR3 DNA: TGTGCCCGTGACACCGGGTCCTGGGGAAACTTCACCCGACAGATGTTTTTC.

About this clone: A far larger clone differs by one base, so this is likely a read error. The sample contains more than one DNA sequence encoding this CDR3. The chain couples TRDV2 to TRDJ3; D may be TRDD3 (6 bases). The CDR3 loop spans 17 amino acids. V was trimmed by 5 bases and J by 4 bases, leaving 17 bases between them. The germline V gene encodes CDR1 GEAIGNYY and CDR2 EKD. CDR3 region: CACASGEKGWDTRQMFF. CDR3 coding DNA: TGTGCCTGTGCCTCGGGGGAAAAGGGTTGGGACACCCGACAGATGTTTTTC.

Notes on this clone: This sequence may be a read error, since a much larger clone differs from it by one base. This chain connects TRDV2 to TRDJ3; 10 bases fit TRDD3. The trim removed 1 base at V and 2 bases at J, leaving 1 base unmatched. Germline CDR1 reads GEAIGNYY; CDR2 reads EKD. This CDR3 is 17 amino acids long. CDR3: CACDTGGYTWDTRQMFF. CDR3 coding DNA: TGTGCCTGTGACACTGGGGGATACACCTGGGACACCCGACAGATGTTTTTC.

With regard to this clone: A read error may be the cause here, since a much bigger clone is one base away. Other DNA sequences within the sample encode an identical CDR3. The rearrangement links TRDV2 to TRDJ3, with 7 bases lining up with TRDD3. The CDR3 runs 18 residues. The V gene's germline CDR1 is GEAIGNYY and CDR2 EKD. For the CDR3, the DNA is TGTGCCTGTGACACCGTGGGGGACGTCTCCTGGGACACCCGACAGATGTTCTTC. This encodes CACDTVGDVSWDTRQMFF.